This passage covers 32 T cell receptor beta chains from one sample sequenced in a study of Tregs in tolerant kidney transplant recipients. Sequencing was performed with immunoSEQ multiplex PCR; in TCRdb, only in-frame clones are kept and a portion is missing. The sample has around 63,000 clones, approximately 85% seen once. The sample here was Tregs from blood, taken before the transplant. The receptors were gathered from a human donor who received a combined kidney and bone marrow transplant.

This clone was counted between two and nine times. This chain uses TRBV19 with TRBJ1-4; 8 nucleotides align to TRBD1. Trimming removed 4 bases from V and 5 bases from J; junction bases left unmatched: 6. This CDR3 region has 15 residues. In germline, CDR1 is LNHDA, CDR2 SQIVND (reference sequence). The DNA of the CDR3 is TGTGCCAGTAGTAGAGGACAGGGTTACAATGAAAAACTGTTTTTT. This codes for CASSRGQGYNEKLFF.

DNA of the CDR3: TGTGCCATAAGACGGGGGACGGGAAACTCCTACGAGCAGTACTTC. It codes for CAIRRGTGNSYEQYF. The chain couples TRBV10-3 to TRBJ2-7, with D perhaps TRBD2 (6 bases). From germline, CDR1 is ENHRY and CDR2 SYGVKD. V lost 9 bases and J 0 bases, leaving 18 bases between the germline ends. This CDR3 contains 15 residues.

V gene TRBV6-1 combines with J gene TRBJ1-2; D remains ambiguous. Per the germline V gene, CDR1 is MNHNS and CDR2 is SASEGT. V lost 4 bases, J lost 2 bases, and 8 bases lay in between. This CDR3 is 13 amino acids long. This CDR3 is CASSADGNYGYTF. The CDR3 nucleotides read TGTGCCAGCAGTGCTGACGGGAACTATGGCTACACCTTC.

The CDR3 DNA is TGTGCCAGCCGAGACGTGAACACTGAAGCTTTCTTT. Protein: CASRDVNTEAFF. The chain carries TRBV2 and TRBJ1-1; D call uncertain. Germline lookup yields CDR1 SNHLY and CDR2 FYNNEI. V was clipped by 8 bases and J by 0 bases, with 7 bases between them. The CDR3 runs to 12 residues. The full variable domain, its missing parts supplied by reference TRBV2 and TRBJ1-1, is EPEVTQTPSHQVTQMGQEVILRCVPISNHLYFYWYRQILGQKVEFLVSFYNNEISEKSEIFDDQFSVERPDGSNFTLKIRSTKLEDSAMYFCASRDVNTEAFFGQGTRLTVV.

This clone was seen only once. Other nucleotide sequences from this sample produce the same CDR3. The V and J genes are TRBV6-1 and TRBJ1-2; tentative D call: TRBD1 (5 bases). The V and J ends lost 6 bases and 2 bases respectively, with 10 bases between them. The germline V gene has CDR1 MNHNS and CDR2 SASEGT. The CDR3 runs 13 residues. CDR3 DNA sequence: TGTGCCAGCAGCCGGGGGGGAAACTATGGCTACACCTTC. This encodes CASSRGGNYGYTF.

The chain joins TRBV6-1 to TRBJ1-4; no clear D. The V gene lost 11 bases and the J gene lost 5 bases, with 12 bases spanning the gap. The CDR3 extends over 12 amino acids. CDR1 MNHNS and CDR2 SASEGT come from the germline V gene. CDR3 in DNA: TGTGCCTACGGGGTAGTAAATGAAAAACTGTTTTTT. This encodes CAYGVVNEKLFF.

The rearrangement joins TRBV4-1 to TRBJ1-5, with D possibly TRBD1 on 6 matching bases. Germline V gives CDR1 MGHRA, CDR2 YSYEKL. V was cut by 6 bases and J by 2 bases, with 17 bases left in between. This CDR3 contains 16 residues. For the CDR3, the DNA is TGCGCCAGCAGGATGTCGGGGGGCGCCGGCAATCAGCCCCAGCATTTT. This gives the protein CASRMSGGAGNQPQHF.

This sequence joins TRBV15 and TRBJ1-1; tentatively, D is TRBD1 (5 bases). In germline, CDR1 is LNHNV, CDR2 YYDKDF (reference sequence). V gave up 3 bases and J gave up 10 bases, with 18 bases separating them. This CDR3 region has 14 residues. CDR3 residues: CATSRGRAEVRAFF. CDR3 sequence (DNA): TGTGCCACCAGCAGGGGCAGGGCGGAAGTGAGAGCTTTCTTT. The full variable domain, rest sourced from reference TRBV15 and TRBJ1-1, is DAMVIQNPRYQVTQFGKPVTLSCSQTLNHNVMYWYQQKSSQAPKLLFHYYDKDFNNEADTPDNFQSRRPNTSFCFLDIRSPGLGDTAMYLCATSRGRAEVRAFFGQGTRLTVV.

The V and J genes are TRBV18 and TRBJ1-2, with TRBD1 matching 7 bases. V dropped 5 bases and J dropped 1; count of bases not matched to a gene: 10. CDR1 and CDR2 (germline): KGHSH, LQKENI. The CDR3 is 16 amino acids. CDR3 coding DNA: TGTGCCAGCTCAAGAGTGACAGGGTACGATAACTATGGCTACACCTTC. Translating it yields CASSRVTGYDNYGYTF.

J is TRBJ1-3 and V is TRBV5-1; maybe TRBD1 (5 bases). The germline V and J ends were trimmed by 2 bases and 6 bases, with 12 bases remaining between them. The germline CDR1 and CDR2 sequences are SGHRS and YFSETQ. CDR3 length equals 14 residues. The CDR3, as DNA: TGCGCCAGCAGCTTAACGGGGACGGAAAACACCATATATTTT. The encoded protein is CASSLTGTENTIYF.

The V call is TRBV5-5, the J call TRBJ1-1, with TRBD1 as a possible D gene (6 bases). The CDR3 length is 12 residues. Germline CDR1 is SGHKS and CDR2 is YYEKEE (reference sequence). V lost 2 bases and J 8 bases, leaving 10 bases between the germline ends. CDR3 region: CASSLTGWEAFF. In DNA, the CDR3 is TGTGCCAGCAGCTTAACAGGGTGGGAAGCTTTCTTT.

The rearrangement joins TRBV4-2 to TRBJ2-7, with 9 bases fitting TRBD2. Germline CDR1 LGHNA, CDR2 YNFKEQ. The CDR3 has 16 residues. Unmatched junction bases numbered 9, after V lost 0 bases and J lost 6 bases. CDR3 in DNA: TGTGCCAGCAGCCAAGATCTACTAGCGGGTTTTTTCGAGCAGTACTTC. This gives the protein CASSQDLLAGFFEQYF.

The chain couples TRBV11-2 to TRBJ2-4, with 14 bases that match TRBD2. The CDR3 consists of 17 residues. V lost 0 bases to trimming and J lost 7 bases; unmatched junction nucleotides: 5. The V gene's germline CDR1 is SGHAT and CDR2 FQNNGV. The CDR3 DNA sequence: TGTGCCAGCAGCTTAGAGCCGGGACTAGCGGGAGCGAACATTCAGTACTTC. Its translation is CASSLEPGLAGANIQYF.

The chain joins TRBV9 to TRBJ2-3, with D possibly being TRBD1 or TRBD2 (6 bases each). The length of the CDR3 is 15 residues. CDR1 and CDR2 (germline): SGDLS, YYNGEE. The V gene lost 0 bases and the J gene lost 2 bases, with 10 bases spanning the gap. DNA of the CDR3: TGTGCCAGCAGCGTAGGAGGGGGGATCACAGATACGCAGTATTTT. It translates to CASSVGGGITDTQYF.

Notes on this clone: This sample includes further DNA sequences coding for the same CDR3. This chain's CDR3 is CASRLGGTGGGWEQYF. DNA of the CDR3: TGTGCCAGCCGCCTGGGGGGGACAGGGGGCGGGTGGGAGCAGTACTTC. The rearrangement links TRBV28 to TRBJ2-7, with TRBD1 identical over 12 bases. CDR1 and CDR2 (germline): MDHEN, SYDVKM. The CDR3 contains 16 residues. The ends lost 8 bases at V and 7 bases at J; junction bases unmatched: 15.

The chain has TRBV28 and TRBJ2-1; 8 bases line up with TRBD2. CDR1 MDHEN and CDR2 SYDVKM come from the germline V gene. CDR3 size: 18 residues. V was clipped by 6 bases and J by 6 bases; unmatched bases: 19. The CDR3 sequence is CASSNFTLGTSNSNEQFF. DNA of the CDR3: TGTGCCAGCAGCAATTTTACCCTTGGGACTAGTAATTCCAATGAGCAGTTCTTC.

The rearrangement links TRBV28 to TRBJ2-7; possible D gene TRBD2, 5 bases. The V end was cut by 7 bases, the J end by 4 bases, with 17 bases between. Germline loops: CDR1 MDHEN, CDR2 SYDVKM. The CDR3 covers 14 residues. The CDR3 region has the DNA TGTGCCAGCACCGATGGGCTAGCCAGTTACGAGCAGTACTTC. Protein sequence: CASTDGLASYEQYF.

In this sample, this clone turned up once. The rearrangement uses TRBV10-3 and TRBJ1-4; D is perhaps TRBD1 (5 bases). The ends were cut back, 10 bases at V and 6 bases at J, with 27 bases in the middle. The CDR3 is made up of 17 amino acids. The germline CDR1 and CDR2 sequences are ENHRY and SYGVKD. The CDR3 region has the DNA TGTGCCACACAACGGGCGAGTTACAGGTCCGGGGATGAAAAACTGTTTTTT. This sequence encodes CATQRASYRSGDEKLFF.

V usage is TRBV10-1 and J usage is TRBJ2-7; maybe TRBD2 (6 bases). The CDR3 runs 11 residues. Germline V lookup: CDR1 WNHNN, CDR2 SYGVQD (reference sequence). V was cut by 6 bases and J by 4 bases, with 7 bases left in between. CDR3 sequence reads: CASSGGYEQYF. The CDR3, as DNA: TGCGCCAGCAGCGGGGGTTACGAGCAGTACTTC.

The V and J genes are TRBV30 and TRBJ1-5; D is perhaps TRBD1 (6 bases). Germline assignment: CDR1 GTSNPN and CDR2 SVGIG (reference sequence). The CDR3 extends over 16 amino acids. V was clipped by 3 bases and J by 0 bases, with 15 bases between them. CDR3 nucleotides: TGTGCCTGGAGACCAACCGGGACAAGTAGCAATCAGCCCCAGCATTTT. It translates to CAWRPTGTSSNQPQHF.

This chain joins TRBV2 and TRBJ1-2; unclear D gene. V gave up 4 bases and J gave up 8 bases, with 14 bases separating them. CDR3 length: 13 residues. CDR1 and CDR2 from the germline V gene are SNHLY and FYNNEI. CDR3 amino acids: CASSGTDVRGYTF. The DNA for the CDR3 is TGTGCCAGCAGTGGGACCGATGTGAGGGGCTACACCTTC.

V is TRBV14 and J is TRBJ2-3; no definite D call. Trimming pared 2 bases from V and 4 bases from J, leaving 7 bases between. The V gene's germline CDR1 is SGHDN and CDR2 FVKESK. The CDR3 is 13 residues long. The CDR3 here is CASSQLGSDTQYF. CDR3 coding DNA: TGTGCCAGCAGCCAACTCGGGTCAGATACGCAGTATTTT.

The CDR3 here is CASSPRDSANSPLHF. CDR3 nucleotide sequence: TGTGCCAGCTCACCACGGGACAGTGCAAATTCACCCCTCCACTTT. V usage is TRBV18 and J usage is TRBJ1-6; TRBD1 matches 7 bases. Germline V gives CDR1 KGHSH, CDR2 LQKENI. V gave up 1 base and J gave up 7 bases; unmatched junction bases: 4. The CDR3 consists of 15 residues.

The chain couples TRBV4-1 to TRBJ2-7, with a weak D call TRBD2 (5 bases). The V gene's germline CDR1 is MGHRA and CDR2 YSYEKL. The V and J ends lost 0 bases and 6 bases respectively, with 15 bases between them. The CDR3 contains 15 residues. CDR3 sequence (DNA): TGCGCCAGCAGCCAAGACCCAGCGGACCCTTCCGAGCAGTACTTC. Encoded protein: CASSQDPADPSEQYF.

V and J are TRBV5-1 and TRBJ1-3; no reliable D call. The CDR3 sequence is 11 residues long. Germline CDR1 and CDR2: SGHRS and YFSETQ. Trimming pared 6 bases from V and 2 bases from J, leaving 3 bases between. The CDR3 DNA follows: TGCGCCAGCACGGCTGGAAACACCATATATTTT. It translates to CASTAGNTIYF.

The V gene is TRBV6-5, the J gene TRBJ1-1, with D hard to call. Germline loops: CDR1 MNHEY, CDR2 SVGAGI. This CDR3 has 14 residues. V shed 5 bases and J shed 3 bases, with 13 bases lying between them. The CDR3 region is CASSDEARYTEAFF. CDR3 coding DNA: TGTGCCAGCAGTGATGAGGCCCGATACACTGAAGCTTTCTTT.

The chain couples TRBV6-5 to TRBJ1-2; D possibly corresponds to TRBD1 (5 bases). CDR3 length equals 12 residues. The V end was cut by 9 bases, the J end by 2 bases, with 10 bases between. Per germline, CDR1 MNHEY and CDR2 SVGAGI. CDR3 protein: CASFRDNYGYTF. The DNA for the CDR3 is TGTGCCAGTTTCCGGGACAACTATGGCTACACCTTC.

The rearrangement uses TRBV30 and TRBJ1-2, with 7 bases identical to TRBD1. V was clipped by 2 bases and J by 2 bases; unmatched bases: 5. The CDR3 contains 14 residues. Looked up from germline, CDR1 is GTSNPN and CDR2 is SVGIG (reference sequence). This CDR3 is CAWSLLQGNYGYTF. Written as DNA, the CDR3 is TGTGCCTGGAGTCTCCTACAGGGGAACTATGGCTACACCTTC. Looking up the rest from reference TRBV30 and TRBJ1-2 gives the full variable domain: SQTIHQWPATLVQPVGSPLSLECTVEGTSNPNLYWYRQAAGRGLQLLFYSVGIGQISSEVPQNLSASRPQDRQFILSSKKLLLSDSGFYLCAWSLLQGNYGYTFGSGTRLTVV.

This clone has just one count. The chain has TRBV30 and TRBJ1-6, with D tentatively TRBD1 (5 bases). Germline CDR1 reads GTSNPN; CDR2 reads SVGIG (reference sequence). Trimming left V 1 base short and J 8 bases short, with 6 bases between. This CDR3 has 12 residues. The CDR3 is CAWSGGDSPLHF. In DNA form, the CDR3 reads TGTGCCTGGAGTGGGGGGGATTCACCCCTCCACTTT.

A single count supports this clone. V and J are TRBV5-6 and TRBJ2-3; D perhaps matches TRBD2 (5 bases). Trimming took 0 bases from V and 4 from J, leaving 6 bases between them. In germline, CDR1 is SGHDT, CDR2 YYEEEE. The CDR3 is made up of 13 amino acids. The CDR3 here is CASSLAAADTQYF. The CDR3 DNA follows: TGTGCCAGCAGCTTGGCAGCGGCAGATACGCAGTATTTT.

V usage is TRBV6-6 and J usage is TRBJ2-3; D gene unclear. The CDR3 length is 14 residues. The germline CDR1 and CDR2 sequences are MNHNY and SVGAGI (reference sequence). V was cut by 8 bases and J by 2 bases, with 14 bases left in between. The CDR3 DNA reads as TGTGCCAGCTCGGAGCTTGGGTCCACAGATACGCAGTATTTT. This codes for CASSELGSTDTQYF.

This clone showed up just once. At the DNA level, this CDR3 is encoded by other sequences in the same sample as well. The rearrangement joins TRBV19 to TRBJ1-2, with D possibly TRBD1 on 5 matching bases. The CDR3 has 15 amino acids. The V end lost 1 base, the J end lost 2 bases, and 11 bases lay between the germline ends. From germline, CDR1 is LNHDA and CDR2 SQIVND (reference sequence). In nucleotides, the CDR3 is TGTGCCAGTAGTATAGGGGGGGGAGCGAACTATGGCTACACCTTC. Encoded protein: CASSIGGGANYGYTF.